A single T cell receptor (beta chain) is shown here with its context. Its target is not known. The junction shows a germline mismatch at one end, possibly a read error. This entry belongs to a study of OX40 agonist ivuxolimab in advanced cancers. Study background: The patients' treatment was ivuxolimab, an agonistic anti-OX40 (CD134) antibody. Cohort: about 80% men, mean age approximately 64, aged roughly 23 to 79.

The CDR3 totals 13 residues. The germline CDR1 and CDR2 sequences are MDHEN and SYDVKM. The method was immunoSEQ multiplex PCR; TCRdb's version includes in-frame clones alone and lacks a portion of them. This table has tens of thousands of clones, about 80% appearing once. Study-wide results and limits: Antigen specificity was not determined for the expanded peripheral T cells.

Blood sampling was done at baseline, cycle 4 day 1, and cycle 7 day 1. The chain uses TRBV28 and TRBJ1-2; TRBD1 matches 8 bases. The sequencing here drew on CD4+ or CD8+ T cells sorted from blood, taken in a trial of the OX40 agonist ivuxolimab. The sequence came from an adult with an advanced solid tumor such as melanoma, head and neck, liver or kidney cancer. The CDR3 region is CASSADRVDGRRF. CDR3 coding DNA: TGTGCCAGCAGTGCGGACAGGGTCGATGGTAGGCGCTTC.